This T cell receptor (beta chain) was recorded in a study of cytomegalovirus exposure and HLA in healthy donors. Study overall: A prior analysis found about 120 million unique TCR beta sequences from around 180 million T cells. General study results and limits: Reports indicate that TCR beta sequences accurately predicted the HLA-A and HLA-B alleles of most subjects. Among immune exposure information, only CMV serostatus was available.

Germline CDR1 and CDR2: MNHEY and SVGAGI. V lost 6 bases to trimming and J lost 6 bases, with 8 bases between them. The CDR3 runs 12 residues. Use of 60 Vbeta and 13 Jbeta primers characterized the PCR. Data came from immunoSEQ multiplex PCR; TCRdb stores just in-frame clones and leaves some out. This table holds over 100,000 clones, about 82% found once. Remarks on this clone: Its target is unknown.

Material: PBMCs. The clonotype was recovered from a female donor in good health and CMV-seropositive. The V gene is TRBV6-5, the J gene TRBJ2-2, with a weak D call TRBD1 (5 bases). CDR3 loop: CASSKGPGELFF. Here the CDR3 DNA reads TGTGCCAGCAGCAAGGGGCCCGGGGAGCTGTTTTTT.